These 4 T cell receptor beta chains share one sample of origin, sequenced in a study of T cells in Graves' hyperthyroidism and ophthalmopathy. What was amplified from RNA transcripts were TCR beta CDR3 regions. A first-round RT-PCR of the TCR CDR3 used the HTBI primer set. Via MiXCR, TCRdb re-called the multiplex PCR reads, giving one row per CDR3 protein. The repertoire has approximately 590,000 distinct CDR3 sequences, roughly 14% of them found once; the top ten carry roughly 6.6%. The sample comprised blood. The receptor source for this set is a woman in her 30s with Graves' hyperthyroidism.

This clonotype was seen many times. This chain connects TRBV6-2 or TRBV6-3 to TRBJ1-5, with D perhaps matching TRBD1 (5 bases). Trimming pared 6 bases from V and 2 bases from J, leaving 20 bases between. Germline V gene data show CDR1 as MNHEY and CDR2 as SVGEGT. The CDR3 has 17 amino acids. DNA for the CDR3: TGTGCCAGCAGGACCGCAGGAGGGACTCTGGGCAATCAGCCCCAGCATTTT. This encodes CASRTAGGTLGNQPQHF.

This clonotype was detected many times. The CDR3 bases are TGTGCCAGCAGAGATGGGACAGGGTCCTACAATGAGCAGTTCTTC. It codes for CASRDGTGSYNEQFF. The chain joins TRBV27 to TRBJ2-1, with 9 bases lining up with TRBD1. V was pared by 6 bases and J by 1 base, with 4 bases of the junction left unmatched. The CDR3 runs to 15 residues. CDR1 and CDR2 (germline): MNHEY, SMNVEV (reference sequence).

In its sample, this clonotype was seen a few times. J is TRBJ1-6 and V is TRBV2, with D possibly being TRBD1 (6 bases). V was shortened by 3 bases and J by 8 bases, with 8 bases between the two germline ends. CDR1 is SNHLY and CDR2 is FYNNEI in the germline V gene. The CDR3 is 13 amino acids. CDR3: CASSDNRDSPLHF. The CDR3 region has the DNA TGTGCCAGCAGTGATAACAGGGATTCACCCCTCCACTTT.

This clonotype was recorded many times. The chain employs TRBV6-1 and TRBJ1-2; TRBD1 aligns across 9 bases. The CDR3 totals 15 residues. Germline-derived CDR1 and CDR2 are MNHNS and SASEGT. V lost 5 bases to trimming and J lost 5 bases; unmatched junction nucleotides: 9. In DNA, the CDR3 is TGTGCCAGCAGTACTGGACAGGGGAGGCGTTATGGCTACACCTTC. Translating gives CASSTGQGRRYGYTF.